These T cell receptor beta chains were read from a single sample in a study of CD8 T cells in ankylosing spondylitis. TCRdb called the 5' RACE reads again in MiXCR, with one record for every CDR3 protein. The sample includes fewer than 500,000 distinct CDR3 sequences, around 20% seen only once; the top ten take about 16%. The material sequenced was blood, either unsorted or a sorted T cell fraction (not recorded which). The source of these receptors is a male donor with ankylosing spondylitis. CDR3s include the opening cysteine and the closing phenylalanine or tryptophan. D genes are given only for firm matches. Rows may omit the clone size; those that give it use once, few, many or a size class.

v_gene: TRBV12-3/TRBV12-4; d_gene: TRBD1; abundance: NA; j_gene: TRBJ2-6; CDR3aa: CASSSTGGYSGANVLTF; CDR3nt: TGTGCCAGCAGTTCCACAGGGGGCTATTCTGGGGCCAACGTCCTGACTTTC
v_gene: TRBV14; d_gene: NA; abundance: NA; j_gene: TRBJ2-7; CDR3aa: CASSFRQRSYEQYF; CDR3nt: TGTGCCAGCAGCTTCCGTCAGAGGTCCTACGAGCAGTACTTC
v_gene: TRBV20-1; d_gene: TRBD2; abundance: NA; j_gene: TRBJ2-2; CDR3aa: CSARSLGGLAYMRSTGELFF; CDR3nt: TGCAGTGCTAGATCTTTAGGCGGACTAGCGTACATGCGGAGCACCGGGGAGCTGTTTTTT
v_gene: TRBV7-9; d_gene: NA; abundance: few; j_gene: TRBJ1-6; CDR3aa: CASSSDPEGSPLHF; CDR3nt: TGTGCCAGCAGCTCGGACCCGGAAGGTTCACCCCTCCACTTT
v_gene: TRBV5-1; d_gene: TRBD1; abundance: few; j_gene: TRBJ2-2; CDR3aa: CASRFGTGSNGELFF; CDR3nt: TGCGCCAGCAGATTCGGGACAGGGAGTAATGGGGAGCTGTTTTTT
v_gene: TRBV5-1; d_gene: TRBD2; abundance: NA; j_gene: TRBJ2-1; CDR3aa: CASSTTSGSDEQFF; CDR3nt: TGCGCCAGCAGCACGACTAGCGGGAGCGATGAGCAGTTCTTC
v_gene: TRBV12-3/TRBV12-4; d_gene: NA; abundance: few; j_gene: TRBJ1-5; CDR3aa: CASSFSGQGNQPQHF; CDR3nt: TGTGCCAGCAGTTTTAGTGGGCAGGGCAATCAGCCCCAGCATTTT
v_gene: TRBV19; d_gene: NA; abundance: NA; j_gene: TRBJ1-2; CDR3aa: CASSGNYGYTF; CDR3nt: TGTGCCAGTAGTGGGAACTATGGCTACACCTTC
v_gene: TRBV11-1; d_gene: NA; abundance: NA; j_gene: TRBJ2-7; CDR3aa: CASSLSGQIIEQYF; CDR3nt: TGTGCCAGCAGCTTATCTGGCCAGATTATCGAGCAGTACTTC
v_gene: TRBV12-3/TRBV12-4; d_gene: NA; abundance: NA; j_gene: TRBJ2-2; CDR3aa: CASSTDLPLGGELFF; CDR3nt: TGTGCCAGCAGTACCGACTTACCCTTGGGAGGGGAGCTGTTTTTT
v_gene: TRBV6-5; d_gene: NA; abundance: few; j_gene: TRBJ2-7; CDR3aa: CASSYPGRDEQYF; CDR3nt: TGTGCCAGCAGTTACCCTGGGCGCGACGAGCAGTACTTC
v_gene: TRBV12-3/TRBV12-4; d_gene: NA; abundance: few; j_gene: TRBJ2-4; CDR3aa: CASSYGQDIQYF; CDR3nt: TGTGCCAGCAGTTACGGGCAGGACATTCAGTACTTC
v_gene: TRBV9; d_gene: NA; abundance: NA; j_gene: TRBJ2-1; CDR3aa: CASSVPSSPDNEQFF; CDR3nt: TGTGCCAGCAGCGTACCGTCTAGTCCCGACAATGAGCAGTTCTTC
v_gene: TRBV20-1; d_gene: NA; abundance: NA; j_gene: TRBJ1-6; CDR3aa: CSASQQWDGALHF; CDR3nt: TGCAGTGCTAGCCAACAGTGGGACGGGGCCCTCCACTTT
v_gene: TRBV28; d_gene: TRBD1; abundance: NA; j_gene: TRBJ1-5; CDR3aa: CASSRRTGTNQPQHF; CDR3nt: TGTGCCAGCAGCCGCAGGACAGGGACGAATCAGCCCCAGCATTTT
v_gene: TRBV29-1; d_gene: TRBD1; abundance: NA; j_gene: TRBJ1-1; CDR3aa: CSANPTGNGEAFF; CDR3nt: TGCAGCGCGAACCCGACAGGGAACGGTGAAGCTTTCTTT
v_gene: TRBV12-3/TRBV12-4; d_gene: TRBD2; abundance: few; j_gene: TRBJ2-1; CDR3aa: CASSSGLAAFRRDEQFF; CDR3nt: TGTGCCAGCAGTTCCGGACTAGCGGCCTTTAGGCGCGATGAGCAGTTCTTC
v_gene: TRBV20-1; d_gene: NA; abundance: NA; j_gene: TRBJ2-1; CDR3aa: CRGGSERYNEQFF; CDR3nt: TGCAGGGGAGGTAGCGAAAGATACAATGAGCAGTTCTTC
v_gene: TRBV6-5; d_gene: NA; abundance: once; j_gene: TRBJ1-5; CDR3aa: CASSNLSGVKNQPQHF; CDR3nt: TGTGCCAGCAGTAACCTGTCAGGGGTCAAAAATCAGCCCCAGCATTTT
v_gene: TRBV5-1; d_gene: NA; abundance: NA; j_gene: TRBJ1-1; CDR3aa: CASSPGTPRTNTEAFF; CDR3nt: TGCGCCAGCAGCCCCGGGACCCCCCGGACGAACACTGAAGCTTTCTTT
v_gene: TRBV12-3/TRBV12-4; d_gene: NA; abundance: few; j_gene: TRBJ1-4; CDR3aa: CASSFPPYEKLFF; CDR3nt: TGTGCCAGCAGTTTCCCCCCCTATGAAAAACTGTTTTTT
v_gene: TRBV7-3; d_gene: TRBD1; abundance: NA; j_gene: TRBJ2-2; CDR3aa: CASSLGTGRTGELFF; CDR3nt: TGTGCCAGCAGCTTAGGGACAGGGAGGACCGGGGAGCTGTTTTTT
v_gene: TRBV6-1; d_gene: TRBD2; abundance: NA; j_gene: TRBJ2-7; CDR3aa: CASRRASGSKYEQYF; CDR3nt: TGTGCCAGCAGACGGGCTAGCGGGAGTAAGTACGAGCAGTACTTC
v_gene: TRBV20-1; d_gene: TRBD2; abundance: few; j_gene: TRBJ2-1; CDR3aa: CSASIGRAYHF; CDR3nt: TGCAGTGCTAGTATCGGGAGGGCCTACCACTTT
v_gene: TRBV6-1; d_gene: TRBD2; abundance: NA; j_gene: TRBJ2-2; CDR3aa: CASTRLAAMNTGELFF; CDR3nt: TGTGCCAGCACCAGACTAGCGGCAATGAACACCGGGGAGCTGTTTTTT
v_gene: TRBV7-2; d_gene: TRBD1; abundance: NA; j_gene: TRBJ1-5; CDR3aa: CASSLVQGGNQPQHF; CDR3nt: TGTGCCAGCAGCTTAGTTCAGGGGGGGAATCAGCCCCAGCATTTT
v_gene: TRBV21-1; d_gene: NA; abundance: NA; j_gene: TRBJ2-1; CDR3aa: CASSTQGIPLQDEQFF; CDR3nt: TGTGCCAGCAGCACGCAGGGGATCCCATTACAGGATGAGCAGTTCTTC
v_gene: TRBV2; d_gene: NA; abundance: NA; j_gene: TRBJ2-3; CDR3aa: CASKRERSADTQYF; CDR3nt: TGTGCCAGTAAGAGGGAGAGGTCGGCAGATACGCAGTATTTT
v_gene: TRBV28; d_gene: NA; abundance: once; j_gene: TRBJ2-2; CDR3aa: CASSWNSGTNTGELFF; CDR3nt: TGTGCCAGCAGTTGGAATAGCGGCACGAACACCGGGGAGCTGTTTTTT
v_gene: TRBV29-1; d_gene: NA; abundance: NA; j_gene: TRBJ1-1; CDR3aa: CSVEGRSRGAFF; CDR3nt: TGCAGCGTTGAAGGCAGGTCGCGCGGAGCTTTCTTT
v_gene: TRBV5-1; d_gene: NA; abundance: few; j_gene: TRBJ2-1; CDR3aa: CASSLGAAARNEQFF; CDR3nt: TGCGCCAGCAGCTTGGGGGCGGCCGCACGGAATGAGCAGTTCTTC
v_gene: TRBV28; d_gene: NA; abundance: NA; j_gene: TRBJ2-7; CDR3aa: CASSQKAPYEQYF; CDR3nt: TGTGCCAGCAGCCAAAAGGCCCCCTACGAGCAGTACTTC
v_gene: TRBV4-3; d_gene: NA; abundance: few; j_gene: TRBJ2-2; CDR3aa: CASSQAGANTGELFF; CDR3nt: TGCGCCAGCAGCCAAGCGGGAGCGAACACCGGGGAGCTGTTTTTT
v_gene: TRBV2; d_gene: NA; abundance: NA; j_gene: TRBJ2-3; CDR3aa: CASPLDTDTQYF; CDR3nt: TGTGCCAGCCCACTGGACACAGATACGCAGTATTTT
v_gene: TRBV20-1; d_gene: NA; abundance: few; j_gene: TRBJ2-3; CDR3aa: CSAATSSPRADTQYF; CDR3nt: TGCAGTGCGGCTACTAGCTCACCGAGGGCAGATACGCAGTATTTT
v_gene: TRBV12-3/TRBV12-4; d_gene: NA; abundance: NA; j_gene: TRBJ2-7; CDR3aa: CASSFQFRAYEQYF; CDR3nt: TGTGCCAGCAGTTTTCAGTTCCGGGCCTACGAGCAGTACTTC